The 18 T cell receptor beta chains below come from one sample, sequenced in a study of T cell responses to AZD1222 COVID-19 vaccine (dated by TCRdb to the early 2020s). Libraries were prepared through the immunoSEQ multiplex PCR assay. TCRdb provides this immuneACCESS table in a form limited to in-frame rearrangements. Some clones are lacking; in checked studies, under half of them reflect an unresolved V gene, and why the rest are absent is not known. For this sample the table gives 120,000 to 150,000 clones, of which about 90% were detected only once. The ten largest account for approximately 8% of the sample. The time point label for this specimen denotes: about 28 days (+/-7) after the second vaccine dose. The sample's treatment or condition label is to be understood as: meningococcal conjugate vaccine given as trial control. Sequencing was performed on peripheral blood, taken 28 days after the second dose of the MenACWY control vaccine. The receptors were sampled from an adult who received the MenACWY meningococcal vaccine as a control.

The gene calls are TRBV20-1 and TRBJ2-3; D is perhaps TRBD2 (5 bases). There are 11 residues in the CDR3. CDR1 and CDR2 from the germline V gene are DFQATT and SNEGSKA (reference sequence). Trimming took off 6 bases at V and 10 bases at J, with 14 bases between the two ends. The CDR3, as DNA: TGCAGTGCGCCTAACCGGGGTGCGCAGTATTTT. Amino acids: CSAPNRGAQYF.

V is TRBV4-3 and J is TRBJ2-7; maybe TRBD2 (6 bases). This CDR3 comprises 14 residues. The V gene's germline CDR1 is LGHNA and CDR2 YSLEER. V lost 4 bases and J 0 bases, leaving 10 bases between the germline ends. The CDR3 DNA reads as TGCGCCAGCAGCCGGGAGGTCTTCTCCTACGAGCAGTACTTC. Its protein product is CASSREVFSYEQYF.

This clone was found once. CDR3 DNA sequence: TGTGCCAGCAGCTTACAGGGGACAGGGGACGAGCAGTACTTC. This translates into CASSLQGTGDEQYF. The chain employs TRBV7-2 and TRBJ2-7, with 10 bases that match TRBD1. V trimming: 2 bases; J trimming: 5 bases; junction bases outside the gene matches: 3. The CDR3 has 14 amino acids. Germline V gene sequence: CDR1 SGHTA, CDR2 FQGNSA.

The chain joins TRBV7-2 to TRBJ2-6; TRBD1 is a possible D gene (5 bases). Trimming took off 5 bases at V and 7 bases at J, with 21 bases between the two ends. Germline CDR1 reads SGHTA; CDR2 reads FQGNSA. This CDR3 is built from 17 residues. CDR3 sequence reads: CASSPDSLTFVANVLTF. CDR3 DNA sequence: TGTGCCAGCAGCCCCGACAGCCTTACGTTTGTAGCCAACGTCCTGACTTTC.

The rearrangement joins TRBV7-2 to TRBJ1-6; tentatively, D is TRBD1 (5 bases). Trimming stripped 5 bases from V and 4 bases from J, with 12 bases between. This CDR3 has 15 residues. CDR1 and CDR2 from the germline V gene are SGHTA and FQGNSA. The CDR3 DNA follows: TGTGCCAGCAGCCCCGGGGCGGGTTATAATTCACCCCTCCACTTT. As protein: CASSPGAGYNSPLHF.

This chain links TRBV15 with TRBJ1-1; D not certain. Germline V lookup: CDR1 LNHNV, CDR2 YYDKDF (reference sequence). V lost 0 bases and J lost 3, with 8 bases in between. CDR3 length: 14 amino acids. The CDR3 sequence is CATSRDRAYTEAFF. The CDR3, as DNA: TGTGCCACCAGCAGAGATCGAGCCTACACTGAAGCTTTCTTT.

The rearrangement links TRBV9 to TRBJ2-2; D possibly corresponds to TRBD2 (5 bases). CDR1 SGDLS and CDR2 YYNGEE come from the germline V gene. V lost 0 bases and J 6 bases, leaving 12 bases between the germline ends. This CDR3 comprises 15 residues. CDR3 amino acids: CASSVVVDWAGELFF. CDR3 in DNA: TGTGCCAGCAGCGTAGTTGTGGACTGGGCCGGGGAGCTGTTTTTT.

The rearrangement joins TRBV19 to TRBJ2-7, with D perhaps assigned TRBD1 or TRBD2 (5 bases each). CDR1 and CDR2 from the germline V gene are LNHDA and SQIVND (reference sequence). CDR3 length equals 13 residues. V lost 5 bases and J 3 bases, leaving 11 bases between the germline ends. The CDR3 DNA is TGTGCCAGTAGTGGGGGATTTTTCTACGAGCAGTACTTC. Translated, it gives CASSGGFFYEQYF.

V usage is TRBV5-1 and J usage is TRBJ2-7; 10 bases align to TRBD2. This CDR3 is 16 amino acids long. Per the germline V gene, CDR1 is SGHRS and CDR2 is YFSETQ. Losses at the gene ends were 3 bases for V and 7 bases for J; bases not matched to a gene: 13. The CDR3 nucleotides are TGCGCCAGCAGCTACCGTAGCGGGGGGCCACAGGAGGAGCAGTACTTC. It yields the protein CASSYRSGGPQEEQYF.

This sequence joins TRBV19 and TRBJ2-5; 9 bases fit TRBD1. From germline, CDR1 is LNHDA and CDR2 SQIVND (reference sequence). This CDR3 is 14 amino acids long. Unmatched junction bases numbered 12, after V lost 7 bases and J lost 9 bases. Here the CDR3 reads CASTLRDRDGAQYF. The CDR3 DNA sequence: TGTGCCAGTACCCTCCGGGACAGGGACGGGGCCCAGTACTTC.

The gene calls are TRBV19 and TRBJ1-5; D remains unclear. The CDR3 is made up of 15 amino acids. Per the germline V gene, CDR1 is LNHDA and CDR2 is SQIVND (reference sequence). V was clipped by 0 bases and J by 2 bases, with 8 bases between them. The CDR3: CASSIDGRGNQPQHF. CDR3 sequence (DNA): TGTGCCAGTAGTATAGATGGCCGAGGCAATCAGCCCCAGCATTTT.

J is TRBJ1-2 and V is TRBV4-1; perhaps TRBD1 as D (6 bases). The germline V gene encodes CDR1 MGHRA and CDR2 YSYEKL. The CDR3 extends over 16 amino acids. V lost 0 bases to trimming and J lost 4 bases, with 15 bases between them. The CDR3 region has the DNA TGCGCCAGCAGCCAAGATTCGACAGGAGGACTCTATGGCTACACCTTC. Protein product: CASSQDSTGGLYGYTF.

The J gene is TRBJ1-3, the V gene TRBV19; no firm D call. The V and J ends lost 3 bases and 4 bases respectively, with 10 bases between them. CDR1 is LNHDA, CDR2 SQIVND, per germline (reference sequence). The CDR3 consists of 14 residues. The CDR3 region has the DNA TGTGCCAGTAGTATCCCCGGTGGGGGAAACACCATATATTTT. Translation: CASSIPGGGNTIYF. Combining the CDR3 with reference TRBV19 and TRBJ1-3 gives the whole variable domain DGGITQSPKYLFRKEGQNVTLSCEQNLNHDAMYWYRQDPGQGLRLIYYSQIVNDFQKGDIAEGYSVSREKKESFPLTVTSAQKNPTAFYLCASSIPGGGNTIYFGEGSWLTVV.

V gene TRBV7-3 combines with J gene TRBJ2-3; D is uncertain. Per the germline V gene, CDR1 is SGHTA and CDR2 is FQGTGA. V was cut by 2 bases and J by 0 bases, with 9 bases left in between. CDR3 length: 15 residues. Here the CDR3 reads CASSLRPRSTDTQYF. The CDR3 DNA reads TGTGCCAGCAGCTTACGGCCGAGAAGCACAGATACGCAGTATTTT.

The genes are TRBV5-1 and TRBJ2-5; TRBD2 aligns across 7 bases. Per germline, CDR1 SGHRS and CDR2 YFSETQ. This CDR3 contains 12 residues. V shed 7 bases and J 4 bases; nucleotides not matched to a gene: 4. The CDR3 loop reads CASRREGETQYF. CDR3 bases: TGCGCCAGCCGCAGGGAGGGAGAGACCCAGTACTTC.

This clone has only a few counts. This chain joins TRBV18 and TRBJ2-7; D might be TRBD1 (6 bases). V lost 5 bases to trimming and J lost 0 bases, with 14 bases between them. Germline values: CDR1 KGHSH, CDR2 LQKENI. The CDR3 has 15 residues. CDR3 in DNA: TGTGCCAGCTCATCTGGACAGATAATCTCCTACGAGCAGTACTTC. It codes for CASSSGQIISYEQYF.

The rearrangement joins TRBV27 to TRBJ2-4, with D possibly being TRBD1 (6 bases). CDR1 is MNHEY and CDR2 is SMNVEV in the germline V gene (reference sequence). The V end was cut by 4 bases, the J end by 7 bases, with 11 bases between. CDR3 length: 13 amino acids. The CDR3 reads CASSSDRFNIQYF. CDR3 bases: TGTGCCAGCAGTTCAGACAGGTTCAACATTCAGTACTTC.

V gene TRBV2 combines with J gene TRBJ1-5, with D uncertain. The CDR3 length is 13 residues. The germline gives CDR1 SNHLY, CDR2 FYNNEI. The V and J ends lost 3 bases and 7 bases respectively, with 10 bases between them. Written as DNA, the CDR3 is TGTGCCAGCAGTGAGGAGGGCAGCCAGCCCCAGCATTTT. This encodes CASSEEGSQPQHF.